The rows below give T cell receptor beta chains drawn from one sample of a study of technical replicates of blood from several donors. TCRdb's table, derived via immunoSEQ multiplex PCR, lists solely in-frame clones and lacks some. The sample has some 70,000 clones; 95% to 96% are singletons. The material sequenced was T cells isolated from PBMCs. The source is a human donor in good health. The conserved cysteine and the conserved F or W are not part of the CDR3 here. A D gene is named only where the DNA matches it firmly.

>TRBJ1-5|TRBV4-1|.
ASSIRGNQPQH
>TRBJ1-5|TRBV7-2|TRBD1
ASSLVQGNHQPQH
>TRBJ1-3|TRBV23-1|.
ASSQYGCREPGNTIY
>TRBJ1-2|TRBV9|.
ASSAGGGLSQYGYT
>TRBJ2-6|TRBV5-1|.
ASSPQAEARGANVLT
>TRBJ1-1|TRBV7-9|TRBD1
ATFEKTGETEAF
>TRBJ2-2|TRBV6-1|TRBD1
ASSLQGYTGELF
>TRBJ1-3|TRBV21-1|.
ASSIQGETGNTIY
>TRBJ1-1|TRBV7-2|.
ASSPLWRGGGGNTEAF
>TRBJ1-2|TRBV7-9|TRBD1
ASSVGQGLGYYGYT
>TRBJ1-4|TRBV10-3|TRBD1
AISEAGGVGEKLF
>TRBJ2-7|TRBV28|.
ASSLIPGIYEQY
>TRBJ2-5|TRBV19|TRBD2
ASSPRLWAGEETQY
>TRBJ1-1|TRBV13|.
ASSFRRGGEAF
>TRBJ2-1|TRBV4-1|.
ASSYPGQRAGNEQF
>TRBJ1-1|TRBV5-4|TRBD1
ASSSPQGNLNTEAF
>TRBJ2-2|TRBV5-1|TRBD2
ASSLLAGGNTGELF
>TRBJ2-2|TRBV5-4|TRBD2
ASSFSYGGANTGELF
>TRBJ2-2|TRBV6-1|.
ASSEGRSGGTGELF
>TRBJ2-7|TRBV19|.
ASSTAGYGYEQY
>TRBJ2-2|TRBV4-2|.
ASSQATNTGELF